This entry lists 22 T cell receptor beta chains sequenced from one sample in a study of OX40 agonist ivuxolimab in advanced cancers. The data were produced by immunoSEQ multiplex PCR, yet TCRdb's version contains in-frame clones alone and is incomplete. The table includes under 85,000 clones, over 70% detected once. Sequencing used CD4+ or CD8+ T cells sorted from blood, obtained in a trial of the OX40 agonist ivuxolimab. The receptors were gathered from an adult with an advanced solid tumor such as melanoma, head and neck, liver or kidney cancer.

The chain employs TRBV7-2 and TRBJ2-2, with 14 nucleotides matching TRBD2. This CDR3 contains 17 residues. The V and J ends lost 1 base and 5 bases, in that order; junction bases with no gene match: 3. CDR1 and CDR2 (germline): SGHTA, FQGNSA. The CDR3 reads CASSLVGLAGGTGELFF. The CDR3 bases are TGTGCCAGCAGCTTAGTAGGACTAGCGGGAGGAACCGGGGAGCTGTTTTTT.

This sequence joins TRBV6-4 and TRBJ2-3; D might be TRBD1 (6 bases). The CDR3 sequence is 14 residues long. The V end was cut by 4 bases, the J end by 0 bases, with 8 bases between. Germline CDR1 reads MRHNA; CDR2 reads SNTAGT. CDR3 DNA sequence: TGTGCCAGCAGTGTGGACAGTAGCACAGATACGCAGTATTTT. It codes for CASSVDSSTDTQYF.

This chain joins TRBV14 and TRBJ2-6, with D unclear. Trimming took off 1 base at V and 9 bases at J, with 19 bases between the two ends. The CDR3 runs 17 residues. Germline CDR1 and CDR2: SGHDN and FVKESK. The CDR3 protein is CASSQAPDIQPYNVLTF. CDR3 bases: TGTGCCAGCAGCCAAGCACCAGACATACAGCCGTACAACGTCCTGACTTTC.

The CDR3 sequence is CASSIGRFVSNQPQHF. The CDR3 DNA reads as TGTGCCAGTAGTATTGGGCGATTTGTTAGCAATCAGCCCCAGCATTTT. The chain uses TRBV19 and TRBJ1-5; D is undetermined. The CDR3 is 16 amino acids. V was trimmed by 3 bases and J by 0 bases, leaving 12 bases between them. Germline V gene data show CDR1 as LNHDA and CDR2 as SQIVND (reference sequence).

The chain recombines TRBV6-4 with TRBJ1-2, with a possible D match to TRBD1 (5 bases). This CDR3 has 13 amino acids. Between the trimmed V and J ends, which lost 0 bases and 5 bases, there was a span of 7 bases. From germline, CDR1 is MRHNA and CDR2 SNTAGT. CDR3 nucleotides: TGTGCCAGCAGTGACTCGGGGGGGTATGGCTACACCTTC. Amino acids: CASSDSGGYGYTF.

This chain links TRBV29-1 with TRBJ1-5, with D unresolved. CDR3 length: 12 residues. Trimming took off 4 bases at V and 2 bases at J, with 6 bases between the two ends. CDR1 and CDR2 (germline): SQVTM, ANQGSEA. The CDR3 DNA reads TGCAGCGTTGCGGAAGGCAATCAGCCCCAGCATTTT. Protein sequence: CSVAEGNQPQHF.

This clone has a handful of counts. The chain recombines TRBV27 with TRBJ1-5; D is possibly TRBD1 (6 bases). This CDR3 region has 15 residues. Germline CDR1 MNHEY, CDR2 SMNVEV (reference sequence). V was pared by 4 bases and J by 3 bases, with 13 bases between. Here the CDR3 reads CASSSGGQINQPQHF. CDR3 sequence (DNA): TGTGCCAGCAGTTCCGGAGGACAGATCAATCAGCCCCAGCATTTT.

A single count supports this clone. The chain is built from TRBV2 and TRBJ2-2; the D is unclear. V was trimmed by 0 bases and J by 7 bases, leaving 6 bases between them. CDR1 and CDR2 (germline): SNHLY, FYNNEI. The CDR3 consists of 13 residues. The CDR3 DNA sequence: TGTGCCAGCAGTGAAGCGAGCGTCGGGGAGCTGTTTTTT. Residues: CASSEASVGELFF.

This clone appeared a single time. This rearrangement joins TRBV7-2 to TRBJ2-3, with D hard to call. In germline, CDR1 is SGHTA, CDR2 FQGNSA. Deletions cut 2 bases from V and 0 bases from J, with 12 bases between. This CDR3 has 16 amino acids. CDR3 in amino acids: CASSLTVRPSTDTQYF. CDR3 in DNA: TGTGCCAGCAGCTTAACAGTAAGACCTAGCACAGATACGCAGTATTTT.

The rearrangement links TRBV28 to TRBJ2-2; D unresolved. V was clipped by 6 bases and J by 4 bases, with 6 bases between them. CDR3 size: 12 residues. CDR1 is MDHEN and CDR2 is SYDVKM in the germline V gene. The CDR3 coding sequence is TGTGCCAGCAGGGTGGGCACCGGGGAGCTGTTTTTT. This sequence encodes CASRVGTGELFF.

The chain couples TRBV30 to TRBJ2-5; D gene unclear. The CDR3 is 13 amino acids. Germline-derived CDR1 and CDR2 are GTSNPN and SVGIG (reference sequence). V was clipped by 1 base and J by 5 bases, with 11 bases between them. This chain's CDR3 is CAWSAGRWETQYF. DNA for the CDR3: TGTGCCTGGAGTGCGGGTAGATGGGAGACCCAGTACTTC.

This rearrangement joins TRBV5-1 to TRBJ1-1; 7 bases fit TRBD1. The CDR3 sequence is 14 residues long. V shed 1 base, J shed 1 base, and the junction held 1 base outside the gene matches. Germline CDR1 and CDR2: SGHRS and YFSETQ. CDR3 sequence (DNA): TGCGCCAGCAGCTTGAGACAGGGGAACACTGAAGCTTTCTTT. Its translation is CASSLRQGNTEAFF.

The chain carries TRBV29-1 and TRBJ2-1; 11 bases map to TRBD2. V lost 1 base to trimming and J lost 5 bases; unmatched junction nucleotides: 4. The CDR3 runs to 15 residues. The germline CDR1 and CDR2 sequences are SQVTM and ANQGSEA. CDR3 bases: TGCAGCGTTGAAGGAACTAGCGGGGGCAACAATGAGCAGTTCTTC. Translated: CSVEGTSGGNNEQFF.

The chain carries TRBV7-2 and TRBJ2-7; 8 bases align to TRBD1. This CDR3 contains 15 residues. Per germline, CDR1 SGHTA and CDR2 FQGNSA. Trimming cost V 1 base and J 3 bases; bases outside gene matches: 5. The CDR3 loop reads CASSLGGQANYEQYF. CDR3 bases: TGTGCCAGCAGCTTAGGGGGACAGGCGAACTACGAGCAGTACTTC.

This clone was seen many times. The V call is TRBV6-5, the J call TRBJ1-6; D call uncertain. This CDR3 comprises 12 residues. Germline V gene lookup returns CDR1 MNHEY and CDR2 SVGAGI. Trimming took off 2 bases at V and 6 bases at J, with 2 bases between the two ends. The CDR3 region is CASSYPNSPLHF. CDR3 nucleotide sequence: TGTGCCAGCAGTTACCCTAATTCACCCCTCCACTTT.

V is TRBV19 and J is TRBJ1-1, with D unresolved. Germline loops: CDR1 LNHDA, CDR2 SQIVND (reference sequence). The CDR3 sequence is 12 residues long. V lost 5 bases and J lost 10, with 14 bases in between. The CDR3 region is CASSRDYGGAFF. The CDR3 coding sequence is TGTGCCAGTAGTCGAGACTACGGAGGAGCTTTCTTT. Together with reference TRBV19 and TRBJ1-1, the CDR3 gives the full variable domain: DGGITQSPKYLFRKEGQNVTLSCEQNLNHDAMYWYRQDPGQGLRLIYYSQIVNDFQKGDIAEGYSVSREKKESFPLTVTSAQKNPTAFYLCASSRDYGGAFFGQGTRLTVV.

V usage is TRBV7-2 and J usage is TRBJ2-5, with D possibly matching TRBD1 (6 bases). Germline V gene lookup returns CDR1 SGHTA and CDR2 FQGNSA. V was cut by 5 bases and J by 2 bases, with 12 bases left in between. This CDR3 comprises 14 residues. CDR3 region: CASSRDTSQETQYF. The CDR3 DNA reads as TGTGCCAGCAGCCGGGACACATCGCAAGAGACCCAGTACTTC.

The chain carries TRBV7-9 and TRBJ1-1; D is undetermined. From germline, CDR1 is SEHNR and CDR2 FQNEAQ (reference sequence). The CDR3 is made up of 12 amino acids. V lost 6 bases, J lost 1 base, and 6 bases lay in between. CDR3 DNA sequence: TGTGCCAGCAGTACTTGGAACACTGAAGCTTTCTTT. Its protein product is CASSTWNTEAFF.

The V gene is TRBV10-1, the J gene TRBJ2-7; no reliable D call. The CDR3 is 13 amino acids. The germline V and J ends were trimmed by 3 bases and 4 bases, with 10 bases remaining between them. Germline V gene lookup returns CDR1 WNHNN and CDR2 SYGVQD (reference sequence). CDR3 DNA: TGCGCCAGCAGTGACCTTGACAATTACGAGCAGTACTTC. As protein: CASSDLDNYEQYF.

The CDR3 DNA reads TGTGCCAGCCGGCCCCCGGGGGATACGCAGTATTTT. It yields the protein CASRPPGDTQYF. This chain links TRBV28 with TRBJ2-3, with a weak D call TRBD2 (5 bases). The germline V gene encodes CDR1 MDHEN and CDR2 SYDVKM. V gave up 8 bases and J gave up 6 bases, with 12 bases separating them. CDR3 length: 12 amino acids.

The chain is built from TRBV30 and TRBJ1-6, with 7 bases matching TRBD1. CDR1 GTSNPN and CDR2 SVGIG come from the germline V gene (reference sequence). V trimming: 7 bases; J trimming: 9 bases; junction bases outside the gene matches: 9. CDR3 length: 13 amino acids. CDR3 nucleotides: TGTGCCTCCGGCGACAGGGAAGGTTCACCCCTCCACTTT. Its translation: CASGDREGSPLHF.

This clone has just a few counts. The CDR3 DNA sequence: TGTGCCAGTAGTATAGCCTTGAACACTGAAGCTTTCTTT. The encoded protein is CASSIALNTEAFF. This chain joins TRBV19 and TRBJ1-1, with no clear D. The CDR3 sequence is 13 residues long. Trimming shortened V by 1 base and J by 0 bases, and 3 bases separated the two germline ends. In germline, CDR1 is LNHDA, CDR2 SQIVND (reference sequence).